This entry features one T cell receptor beta chain sequence. There is no known antigen for this receptor. Base-call qualities are not available, and no considerably larger clone is one nucleotide away. Preparation of the library involved the immunoSEQ multiplex PCR assay. Rearranged TCR beta chain sequences were amplified using the hsTCRB Kit according to the manufacturer's protocol. TCRB libraries were sequenced on an Illumina MiSeq. The study's own analysis went as follows. The kit vendor's proprietary platform handled demultiplexing, trimming and gene mapping. Held by TCRdb, this immuneACCESS table contains in-frame sequences only and omits some clones. Under half of the omission traces to an unresolved V gene where checked; the cause of the rest is unknown. The D gene and trimming were derived from the DNA, and the V and J assignments and clone size from that table. The sample has about 54,000 clones on record, around four fifths of them singletons. Approximately 4.3% of the sample is taken by the ten largest.

This specimen comes from a study of a mutant IDH1 vaccine in newly diagnosed glioma (dated by TCRdb to the early 2020s). With respect to the entire study: In the chemotherapy-containing groups, vaccination started alongside temozolomide cycles, whereas in patients who had radiotherapy alone it started 4-6 weeks after radiotherapy. Peripheral blood samples were drawn at six visits, namely V03 (baseline), V05, V07, V10, V12 and V13. Longitudinal TCRB deep sequencing was performed for some 25 treated patients wherever samples were available for exploratory analyses. Prior to enrollment, standard therapy consisting of radiotherapy alone, temozolomide alone, or radiochemotherapy with temozolomide had been administered to patients, with the combination being received by most patients. Visit V12 was the week-35 safety follow-up and visit V13 was the week-47 end of study. Of the 25 to 40 patients who were treated, approximately 60% were male and around 40% were female, and the mean age was roughly 40 years. The paper as a whole reports these results and caveats: PBMC samples for TCRB deep sequencing were selected based on availability. No apparent relationship was observed between pseudoprogression and alterations in the top peripheral T cell clonotypes detected by TCRB sequencing. Vaccine-induced immune responses across multiple MHC alleles were detected in 80% to 95% of patients. The authors stated that sample limitations prevented analyses of patient blood samples from being reproduced.

Taken with the paper, the label for time point translates to: week 35, safety follow-up. Every vaccine dose consisted of 300 ug of a 20-mer mutant IDH1 peptide in Montanide, administered subcutaneously together with topical imiquimod. Eight vaccinations were administered to patients in weeks 1, 3, 5, 7, 11, 15, 19 and 23, corresponding to visits V03 through V10. The donors had newly diagnosed IDH1-mutant astrocytomas of WHO grade 3 or 4 that showed loss of nuclear ATRX. The samples were drawn from NOA16, a multicentre, single-arm, open-label phase I trial in Germany that tested a mutant IDH1 peptide vaccine in humans for the first time. The DNeasy Blood and Tissue Kit was used to extract genomic DNA from EDTA blood for TCRB sequencing. The CDR1 and CDR2 encoded by the germline V gene (reference sequence) are GTSNPN and SVGIG. Counted from cysteine to phenylalanine, this CDR3 has 11 amino acids. Of the read, only the CDR3 DNA is kept; its 33 bases are in frame from base 1. V is cut by 0 bases and J by 8 bases, and the space between the germline ends is 5 bases.

The source of this sequence is a young woman with glioma. The sequences come from PBMCs, collected from a glioma patient whose treatment included an IDH1 peptide vaccine. The chain is encoded by TRBV30 joined to TRBJ2-1, with the D gene not confidently named. The CDR3 region reads CAWSVRHEQFF. Read as DNA, the sequence is TGTGCCTGGAGTGTACGTCATGAGCAGTTCTTC. The full variable domain, with segments outside the CDR3 supplied by the reference TRBV30 and TRBJ2-1 proteins, appears as SQTIHQWPATLVQPVGSPLSLECTVEGTSNPNLYWYRQAAGRGLQLLFYSVGIGQISSEVPQNLSASRPQDRQFILSSKKLLLSDSGFYLCAWSVRHEQFFGPGTRLTVL.